This T cell receptor (beta chain) is drawn from a study of cytomegalovirus exposure and HLA in healthy donors. Whole-study results and caveats: A later analysis revealed that TCR association rates differed between HLA loci, peaking at DRB1 and bottoming out at HLA-C.

13 Jbeta primers and 60 Vbeta primers were used for the PCR. The assay was immunoSEQ multiplex PCR, and TCRdb's table has in-frame clones only and misses some. This sample has more than 110,000 clones, with roughly 77% found just once. Details on this clone: The antigen remains undetermined.

The length of the CDR3 is 13 residues. Germline V gene data show CDR1 as MGHDK and CDR2 as SYGVNS. The ends lost 4 bases at V and 8 bases at J; junction bases unmatched: 4. The sample taken for sequencing was PBMCs. This TCR derives from a female donor in good health and CMV-seronegative. V gene TRBV25-1 combines with J gene TRBJ1-2; 10 nucleotides agree with TRBD1. The CDR3 DNA follows: TGTGCCAGCAGTGCTCAGACAGGGGGCGGCTACACCTTC. Translating gives CASSAQTGGGYTF.